This T cell receptor (beta chain) was identified during a study of regulatory T cells in long-lasting Graves disease. Study in general: Antithyroid drug intake by newly diagnosed Graves' patients had lasted under 3 months.

Findings and caveats of the study: The persistent group shared around 2,600 public clonotypes, more than the 850 to 1,000 shared by new patients. The study examined only peripheral blood, not thyroid tissue.

Time point in this sample: newly diagnosed GD, antithyroid drugs for less than 3 months. Scientists built the TCR library using RNA that was extracted from PBMCs. The germline V gene has CDR1 ENHRY and CDR2 SYGVKD. This CDR3 contains 12 residues. V was cut by 0 bases and J by 8 bases, with 7 bases left in between. Assembly of TCR beta libraries relied on iRepertoire HTBI primers together with Arm-PCR of CDR3 regions. TCRdb recomputed calls from the multiplex PCR reads with MiXCR, one row per CDR3 protein. The table lists 200,000 to 250,000 distinct CDR3 sequences, 20% to 25% of them singletons. In the case of this clonotype: The antigen remains unidentified.

Source: peripheral blood mononuclear cells (PBMCs), taken at new diagnosis, from a patient treated with antithyroid drugs. The genes are TRBV10-3 and TRBJ1-1; no definite D call. The receptor was derived from a female donor with Graves disease. The CDR3 sequence: CAISESAGEAFF. CDR3 bases: TGTGCCATCAGTGAGTCGGCCGGGGAAGCTTTCTTT.